This T cell receptor (beta chain) was captured in a study of T cell repertoires in cytomegalovirus infection. The overall study: A matching HLA type, together with CMV infection, was signaled by public TCR beta signatures. Points from the study as a whole: Public TCR beta family frequency separated CMV-and-HLA carriers, including in an independent cohort. Predominance within the ex vivo response was attributable to HLA-C-restricted CMV-specific TCR beta clonotypes.

V was clipped by 5 bases and J by 3 bases; unmatched bases: 7. CDR1 SGHTA and CDR2 FQGNSA come from the germline V gene. CDR3 length equals 18 residues. This clonotype was seen ten or more times. Its antigen remains unidentified. TCRdb itself ran the reads through MiXCR, one entry per CDR3 protein. The sample holds 270,000 or so distinct CDR3 sequences, 15% to 20% seen once. The gene calls are TRBV7-2 and TRBJ2-1; 16 bases align to TRBD2. This clonotype was obtained from a human donor in good health (CMV status not recorded). Some clones in this sample may be carry-over from other donors' samples. Sequencing was done on a sample of CD8+ T cells from PBMCs. This CDR3 reads CASSLGTSGGALYNEQFF. The CDR3, as DNA: TGTGCCAGCAGCCTCGGGACTAGCGGGGGGGCGCTCTACAATGAGCAGTTCTTC. The full variable domain, in which reference TRBV7-2 and TRBJ2-1 provide the parts outside the CDR3, is GAGVSQSPSNKVTEKGKDVELRCDPISGHTALYWYRQSLGQGLEFLIYFQGNSAPDKSGLPSDRFSAERTGGSVSTLTIQRTQQEDSAVYLCASSLGTSGGALYNEQFFGPGTRLTVL.